One and the same sample provided the 25 T cell receptor beta chains below, sequenced in a study of blood T cell repertoires in COVID-19. Some clones are missing from TCRdb's copy, which holds only in-frame ones; the method was immunoSEQ multiplex PCR. Among over 250,000 clones, over 85% were seen once, and the ten largest hold less than 2%. Sequencing was carried out using PBMCs or T cells enriched from blood (not recorded which). These receptors were obtained from a woman aged 60-75 years who had recovered from COVID-19.

V gene TRBV28 combines with J gene TRBJ1-1; 8 bases agree with TRBD1. Germline lookup yields CDR1 MDHEN and CDR2 SYDVKM. The CDR3 is 12 amino acids. The V and J ends lost 6 bases and 6 bases, in that order; junction bases with no gene match: 3. CDR3 coding DNA: TGTGCCAGCAGACAGGGGGTCTCTGAAGCTTTCTTT. It codes for CASRQGVSEAFF.

V is TRBV21-1 and J is TRBJ2-7; the table's D call TRBD1 went unverified against the DNA. TRBV21-1 is assigned pseudogene status. This CDR3 has 15 residues. DNA of the CDR3: TGTGCCAGCAGCGATCGACAGTTACCTGACTACGAGCAGTACTTC. Its translation: CASSDRQLPDYEQYF.

V and J are TRBV28 and TRBJ2-7; 9 bases agree with TRBD1. Germline CDR1 and CDR2: MDHEN and SYDVKM. The length of the CDR3 is 14 residues. The junction had 7 bases not matched to a gene; V was cut back by 5 bases and J by 5 bases. The CDR3 protein is CASSPLGQGNEQYF. The CDR3 bases are TGTGCCAGCAGTCCGCTGGGACAGGGCAACGAGCAGTACTTC.

The J gene is TRBJ1-5, the V gene TRBV30, with 10 bases aligning to TRBD1. Trimming removed 1 base from V and 2 bases from J; junction bases left unmatched: 11. CDR3 length: 18 residues. Germline CDR1 is GTSNPN and CDR2 is SVGIG (reference sequence). CDR3: CAWSGSVTGGFGNQPQHF. The DNA for the CDR3 is TGTGCCTGGAGTGGTTCAGTGACAGGGGGCTTTGGCAATCAGCCCCAGCATTTT.

The chain carries TRBV27 and TRBJ1-6; maybe TRBD1 (6 bases). Trimming left V 4 bases short and J 10 bases short, with 14 bases between. Germline V CDR1 and CDR2: MNHEY, SMNVEV (reference sequence). This CDR3 comprises 14 residues. CDR3 protein: CASSSDRSGSPLHF. CDR3 coding DNA: TGTGCCAGCAGTTCCGACAGGTCTGGATCACCCCTCCACTTT.

This chain uses TRBV5-1 with TRBJ1-1, with TRBD1 as a possible D gene (5 bases). The V and J ends lost 0 bases and 3 bases respectively, with 9 bases between them. CDR1 is SGHRS, CDR2 YFSETQ, per germline. The CDR3 sequence is 14 residues long. CDR3 coding DNA: TGCGCCAGCAGCTTGGAAGCAGGGTACACTGAAGCTTTCTTT. Residues: CASSLEAGYTEAFF.

The table lists this clone with a count of one. The chain joins TRBV24-1 to TRBJ2-7, with D perhaps TRBD2 (7 bases). The CDR3 runs 14 residues. Trimming removed 4 bases from V and 8 bases from J, with 17 bases in between. Germline assignment: CDR1 KGHDR and CDR2 SFDVKD. CDR3 in amino acids: CATSDGGQATKQYF. As DNA, the CDR3 is TGTGCCACCAGTGACGGGGGGCAAGCAACTAAGCAGTACTTC.

DNA for the CDR3: TGCAGCGGGGGGACAGGGGAAGCTTTCTTT. Amino acid sequence: CSGGTGEAFF. The rearrangement uses TRBV29-1 and TRBJ1-1; TRBD1 aligns across 9 bases. The CDR3 consists of 10 residues. V trimming: 7 bases; J trimming: 8 bases; junction bases outside the gene matches: 2. Germline lookup yields CDR1 SQVTM and CDR2 ANQGSEA.

The V and J genes are TRBV3-1 (or the pseudogene TRBV3-2) and TRBJ2-3, with 13 bases lining up with TRBD2. CDR3 size: 16 residues. V lost 7 bases, J lost 5 bases, and 9 bases stayed unmatched. Germline-derived CDR1 and CDR2 are LGHDT and YNNKEL (reference sequence). This chain's CDR3 is CASTRGLAGSGDTQYF. CDR3 sequence (DNA): TGTGCCAGCACCCGGGGACTAGCGGGATCGGGAGATACGCAGTATTTT.

This clone was seen a handful of times. The chain recombines TRBV9 with TRBJ1-1, with D possibly being TRBD1 (5 bases). This CDR3 region has 15 residues. The germline gives CDR1 SGDLS, CDR2 YYNGEE. V was shortened by 0 bases and J by 0 bases, with 9 bases between the two germline ends. As DNA, the CDR3 is TGTGCCAGCAGCGTAGCCTCGGACATGAACACTGAAGCTTTCTTT. Its protein is CASSVASDMNTEAFF.

The chain joins TRBV27 to TRBJ2-2; D unresolved. The germline gives CDR1 MNHEY, CDR2 SMNVEV (reference sequence). Trimming took 2 bases from V and 4 from J, leaving 8 bases between them. The CDR3 covers 14 residues. The CDR3 sequence: CASSLRQFTGELFF. The CDR3 DNA follows: TGTGCCAGCAGTTTAAGACAATTCACCGGGGAGCTGTTTTTT.

The chain links TRBV2 to TRBJ1-2, with D possibly being TRBD1 (6 bases). The CDR3 loop spans 14 amino acids. Germline V lookup: CDR1 SNHLY, CDR2 FYNNEI. V was shortened by 5 bases and J by 4 bases, with 14 bases between the two germline ends. CDR3 in amino acids: CASSPSGTPYGYTF. The CDR3 coding sequence is TGTGCCAGCAGTCCCTCCGGGACACCCTATGGCTACACCTTC.

The chain joins TRBV5-5 to TRBJ1-5, with a tentative D call TRBD1 (6 bases). CDR3 length: 16 amino acids. Between the trimmed V and J ends, which lost 2 bases and 0 bases, there was a span of 12 bases. From germline, CDR1 is SGHKS and CDR2 YYEKEE (reference sequence). The CDR3 region has the DNA TGTGCCAGCAGCTTAGGACAGACAGATAGCAATCAGCCCCAGCATTTT. Translated, it gives CASSLGQTDSNQPQHF.

The chain has TRBV6-5 and TRBJ1-4; D is ambiguous. The CDR3 loop spans 14 amino acids. CDR1 is MNHEY, CDR2 SVGAGI, per germline. The V gene lost 0 bases and the J gene lost 7 bases, with 9 bases spanning the gap. The CDR3 loop reads CASSYSIFSEKLFF. DNA for the CDR3: TGTGCCAGCAGTTACTCGATCTTTAGTGAAAAACTGTTTTTT.

V gene TRBV7-8 combines with J gene TRBJ2-3; D possibly corresponds to TRBD1 (6 bases). Trimming shortened V by 7 bases and J by 4 bases, and 18 bases separated the two germline ends. Germline CDR1 reads SGHVS; CDR2 reads FQNEAQ. This CDR3 spans 15 amino acids. The CDR3 DNA follows: TGTGCCAGCAACATTGGGGGCCGAGGCTCAGATACGCAGTATTTT. Protein sequence: CASNIGGRGSDTQYF.

As concerns this clone: Relative to the germline gene, one junction end is altered; a read error may explain this. The chain links TRBV7-2 to TRBJ1-2; the match to TRBD1 covers 7 bases. The CDR3 has 14 residues. Germline V gene sequence: CDR1 SGHTA, CDR2 FQGNSA. The CDR3 here is CASSLVGGGYGYIF. The CDR3 DNA reads TGTGCCAGCAGCTTAGTAGGAGGGGGCTATGGCTACATCTTC. The full variable domain, with the rest looked up from reference TRBV7-2 and TRBJ1-2, is GAGVSQSPSNKVTEKGKDVELRCDPISGHTALYWYRQSLGQGLEFLIYFQGNSAPDKSGLPSDRFSAERTGGSVSTLTIQRTQQEDSAVYLCASSLVGGGYGYIFGSGTRLTVV.

The chain uses TRBV24-1 and TRBJ2-1, with 10 nucleotides matching TRBD1. The CDR3 has 16 residues. The germline gives CDR1 KGHDR, CDR2 SFDVKD. Trimming cost V 3 bases and J 4 bases; bases outside gene matches: 5. This CDR3 is CATSDLPGQGYNEQFF. The CDR3 DNA follows: TGTGCCACCAGTGATCTACCGGGACAGGGGTACAATGAGCAGTTCTTC.

The genes are TRBV5-1 and TRBJ2-1, with TRBD1 matching 7 bases. CDR1 and CDR2 (germline): SGHRS, YFSETQ. CDR3 length: 15 residues. V lost 5 bases, J lost 13 bases, and 18 bases stayed unmatched. The CDR3 region has the DNA TGCGCCAGCAGTCGACAGGGTCTAACCGACCTCTTTCAGTTCTTC. Translating gives CASSRQGLTDLFQFF.

The chain employs TRBV28 and TRBJ1-6; unclear D gene. V was cut by 2 bases and J by 9 bases, with 11 bases left in between. Germline CDR1 is MDHEN and CDR2 is SYDVKM. The CDR3 is 14 amino acids. Here the CDR3 DNA reads TGTGCCAGCAGTTTAGGGCCTCTCCCTTCACCCCTCCACTTT. Translation gives CASSLGPLPSPLHF.

This clone was detected once. V and J are TRBV2 and TRBJ2-3; 7 nucleotides agree with TRBD1. Germline CDR1 is SNHLY and CDR2 is FYNNEI. The CDR3 has 15 amino acids. After removal of 3 bases from V and 3 bases from J, the junction contained 6 bases not matched to a gene. CDR3 in amino acids: CASSERGGGTDTQYF. The DNA for the CDR3 is TGTGCCAGCAGTGAGCGAGGGGGCGGGACAGATACGCAGTATTTT. Looking up the rest from reference TRBV2 and TRBJ2-3 gives the full variable domain: EPEVTQTPSHQVTQMGQEVILRCVPISNHLYFYWYRQILGQKVEFLVSFYNNEISEKSEIFDDQFSVERPDGSNFTLKIRSTKLEDSAMYFCASSERGGGTDTQYFGPGTRLTVL.

V and J are TRBV28 and TRBJ2-5; 8 bases align to TRBD1. In germline, CDR1 is MDHEN, CDR2 SYDVKM. This CDR3 has 14 amino acids. V lost 10 bases to trimming and J lost 5 bases; unmatched junction nucleotides: 12. In nucleotides, the CDR3 is TGTGCCACGCAGATTCCAGGGGGCGCCGAGACCCAGTACTTC. It codes for CATQIPGGAETQYF.

The genes are TRBV27 and TRBJ2-2; 10 positions agree with TRBD2. The CDR3 runs 16 residues. CDR1 is MNHEY, CDR2 SMNVEV, per germline (reference sequence). V shed 6 bases and J 6 bases; nucleotides not matched to a gene: 10. The CDR3 reads CASSQTSGAPPGELFF. CDR3 nucleotide sequence: TGTGCCAGCAGCCAAACTAGCGGGGCGCCCCCCGGGGAGCTGTTTTTT.

The rearrangement uses TRBV12-5 and TRBJ2-7; 9 nucleotides agree with TRBD2. This CDR3 is 16 amino acids long. With 5 bases clipped from V and 6 bases from J, the junction kept 14 bases outside the gene matches. CDR1 and CDR2 (germline): LGHNT, FRNRAP. CDR3 region: CASGQRAGGRVSEQYF. As DNA, the CDR3 is TGTGCTAGTGGTCAGAGGGCCGGCGGGAGGGTGAGCGAGCAGTACTTC. Supplemented by reference TRBV12-5 and TRBJ2-7, the full variable domain reads DARVTQTPRHKVTEMGQEVTMRCQPILGHNTVFWYRQTMMQGLELLAYFRNRAPLDDSGMPKDRFSAEMPDATLATLKIQPSEPRDSAVYFCASGQRAGGRVSEQYFGPGTRLTVT.

This chain links TRBV6-5 with TRBJ1-4; 7 bases are shared with TRBD1. This CDR3 is built from 15 residues. The V and J ends lost 7 bases and 6 bases, in that order; junction bases with no gene match: 11. Germline V gene data show CDR1 as MNHEY and CDR2 as SVGAGI. CDR3 sequence (DNA): TGTGCCAGCAACCAGGGGGGTGGCGTCGATGAAAAACTGTTTTTT. Its translation is CASNQGGGVDEKLFF.

This clone was recorded only once. This sequence joins TRBV5-8 and TRBJ2-3, with D uncertain. The CDR3 spans 12 residues. CDR1 is SGHTS, CDR2 YDEGEE, per germline. V was shortened by 6 bases and J by 4 bases, with 9 bases between the two germline ends. The CDR3 DNA is TGTGCCAGCATTTTCGGGTCAGATACGCAGTATTTT. Protein sequence: CASIFGSDTQYF.